A single sample is the source of the 14 T cell receptor beta chains below, sequenced in a study of sequential checkpoint blockade in melanoma. Treatment denoted: randomized to nivolumab then ipilimumab (arm A) or the reverse (arm B). Method: immunoSEQ multiplex PCR; TCRdb's copy keeps in-frame clones and lacks some. The profile shows 34,000 or so clones, roughly 84% of them singletons. Source: CD8+ T cells sorted from blood (inferred from file names), taken from a patient given nivolumab and ipilimumab in sequence. These receptors originate from a human donor with melanoma.

The chain combines TRBV27 with TRBJ2-7; TRBD2 aligns across 8 bases. Germline V gene data show CDR1 as MNHEY and CDR2 as SMNVEV (reference sequence). With V trimmed by 5 bases and J by 3 bases, 6 bases remained unmatched. The CDR3 has 14 amino acids. The CDR3 loop reads CASSLVGGVYEQYF. CDR3 bases: TGTGCCAGCAGTCTCGTCGGGGGGGTCTACGAGCAGTACTTC.

This sequence joins TRBV19 and TRBJ1-1, with 10 bases that match TRBD1. The CDR3 has 14 residues. CDR1 LNHDA and CDR2 SQIVND come from the germline V gene (reference sequence). Trimming took 6 bases from V and 4 from J; bases not matched to a gene: 5. CDR3 DNA: TGTGCCAGTAGAGACAGGGGGCGCAGCACTGAAGCTTTCTTT. It translates to CASRDRGRSTEAFF. Full variable domain (rest looked up from reference TRBV19 and TRBJ1-1): DGGITQSPKYLFRKEGQNVTLSCEQNLNHDAMYWYRQDPGQGLRLIYYSQIVNDFQKGDIAEGYSVSREKKESFPLTVTSAQKNPTAFYLCASRDRGRSTEAFFGQGTRLTVV.

The chain has TRBV7-6 and TRBJ2-3; perhaps TRBD2 as D (5 bases). Germline lookup yields CDR1 SGHVS and CDR2 FNYEAQ. The CDR3 contains 19 residues. V was shortened by 5 bases and J by 0 bases, with 24 bases between the two germline ends. CDR3 sequence: CASSDPFLGERSSTDTQYF. The CDR3 DNA sequence: TGTGCCAGCAGCGATCCTTTTTTGGGCGAGCGGAGTAGCACAGATACGCAGTATTTT.

The rearrangement joins TRBV29-1 to TRBJ2-3; tentative D call: TRBD2 (5 bases). This CDR3 has 14 residues. The germline gives CDR1 SQVTM, CDR2 ANQGSEA. Trimming left V 7 bases short and J 0 bases short, with 14 bases between. This chain's CDR3 is CSAQGSGSTDTQYF. The CDR3 nucleotides are TGCAGCGCGCAAGGCAGCGGCAGCACAGATACGCAGTATTTT.

In its sample, this clone was seen a few times. The chain links TRBV9 to TRBJ2-1; D is ambiguous. The V end lost 0 bases, the J end lost 9 bases, and 10 bases lay between the germline ends. The CDR3 spans 13 residues. The V gene's germline CDR1 is SGDLS and CDR2 YYNGEE. For the CDR3, the DNA is TGTGCCAGCAGCGTAGCGAAGTCAGGTGAGCAGTTCTTC. Encoded protein: CASSVAKSGEQFF. The complete variable domain, with remaining parts taken from reference TRBV9 and TRBJ2-1, reads DSGVTQTPKHLITATGQRVTLRCSPRSGDLSVYWYQQSLDQGLQFLIQYYNGEERAKGNILERFSAQQFPDLHSELNLSSLELGDSALYFCASSVAKSGEQFFGPGTRLTVL.

The chain employs TRBV19 and TRBJ1-2, with a possible D match to TRBD1 (6 bases). The CDR3 contains 12 residues. The germline gives CDR1 LNHDA, CDR2 SQIVND (reference sequence). V was pared by 1 base and J by 7 bases, with 7 bases between. CDR3 sequence: CASSIGTAGYTF. CDR3 bases: TGTGCCAGTAGTATAGGGACAGCTGGCTACACCTTC.

The chain has TRBV4-1 and TRBJ2-7, with TRBD1 identical over 10 bases. V dropped 3 bases and J dropped 7; count of bases not matched to a gene: 6. The CDR3 runs 14 residues. Germline loops: CDR1 MGHRA, CDR2 YSYEKL. The CDR3 region is CASSHRQGAREQYF. The CDR3, as DNA: TGCGCCAGCAGCCACCGACAGGGGGCGCGAGAGCAGTACTTC.

V gene TRBV6-6 combines with J gene TRBJ1-2; D gene unclear. This CDR3 has 12 residues. Trimming stripped 11 bases from V and 8 bases from J, with 18 bases between. Germline V lookup: CDR1 MNHNY, CDR2 SVGAGI (reference sequence). The DNA of the CDR3 is TGTGCCTTAGAGGGTCCCACAAGCGGCTACACCTTC. Protein: CALEGPTSGYTF.

As for this clone: This same CDR3 is encoded by further DNA sequences in the sample. The gene calls are TRBV27 and TRBJ2-7, with 7 bases lining up with TRBD1. Germline lookup yields CDR1 MNHEY and CDR2 SMNVEV (reference sequence). The CDR3 consists of 14 residues. Trimming took 2 bases from V and 4 from J; bases not matched to a gene: 5. CDR3 bases: TGTGCCAGCAGTTTAAGGCAGGGGGTGTACGAGCAGTACTTC. As protein: CASSLRQGVYEQYF.

The chain employs TRBV5-4 and TRBJ2-5; perhaps TRBD2 as D (5 bases). The end of the DNA fits TRBJ2-7 better, so the J call may be wrong. Germline assignment: CDR1 SGHNT and CDR2 YYREEE (reference sequence). The CDR3 is made up of 13 amino acids. The CDR3 coding sequence is TGTGCCAGCAGTCGGGGTACTTTCTACGAGCAGTACTTC. Amino acids: CASSRGTFYEQYF.

The CDR3 DNA reads as TGTGCCAGCAGCTCGGGACAGCCGATCAACTATGGCTACACCTTC. Protein sequence: CASSSGQPINYGYTF. The chain links TRBV7-9 to TRBJ1-2, with 7 bases aligning to TRBD1. Germline V gene data show CDR1 as SEHNR and CDR2 as FQNEAQ (reference sequence). Trimming removed 4 bases from V and 2 bases from J; junction bases left unmatched: 7. There are 15 residues in the CDR3.

This chain connects TRBV14 to TRBJ2-2; 11 bases agree with TRBD1. CDR3 length: 16 residues. The germline V gene encodes CDR1 SGHDN and CDR2 FVKESK. V shed 4 bases and J 4 bases; nucleotides not matched to a gene: 5. CDR3 loop: CASSPRTGGGTGELFF. The CDR3 DNA follows: TGTGCCAGCAGCCCTAGGACAGGGGGCGGCACCGGGGAGCTGTTTTTT.

CDR3 bases: TGCGCCAGCAGCCAGAAAATAGGACTAAGTGCCTACAATGAGCAGTTCTTC. Protein sequence: CASSQKIGLSAYNEQFF. This sequence joins TRBV4-1 and TRBJ2-1; maybe TRBD2 (6 bases). This CDR3 region has 17 residues. Germline CDR1 reads MGHRA; CDR2 reads YSYEKL. Trimming took 3 bases from V and 2 from J, leaving 17 bases between them.

V is TRBV2 and J is TRBJ1-1, with 9 nucleotides matching TRBD1. The length of the CDR3 is 14 residues. Germline trimming cut 3 bases from V and 3 bases from J; bases unmatched to any gene: 2. In germline, CDR1 is SNHLY, CDR2 FYNNEI. The CDR3 region has the DNA TGTGCCAGCAGTGACGACAGGGGGGACACTGAAGCTTTCTTT. This encodes CASSDDRGDTEAFF.